Included here is one T cell receptor beta chain sequence, with context. The CDR3 sequence is 12 residues long. Germline V lookup: CDR1 SGHAT, CDR2 FQDESV (reference sequence). Trimming pared 5 bases from V and 6 bases from J, leaving 10 bases between. This record belongs to a study of blood T cell repertoires in COVID-19. Turning to the study itself: Acute-phase and convalescent COVID-19 samples originated in the United States, Italy and Spain. T cells, B-cell-depleted T cells, or PBMCs supplied cDNA or gDNA.

Only in-frame clones appear in the TCRdb table, and some are missing; sequencing was by immunoSEQ multiplex PCR. The repertoire holds roughly 49,000 clones, with around four fifths as singletons. This TCR was sampled from a human donor in a cohort sampled during active COVID-19. The rearrangement uses TRBV11-1 and TRBJ1-2, with a tentative D call TRBD1 (5 bases). Sequencing was carried out using peripheral blood. This CDR3 reads CASSAGHDGYTF. The CDR3 bases are TGTGCCAGCAGCGCAGGACATGATGGCTACACCTTC.